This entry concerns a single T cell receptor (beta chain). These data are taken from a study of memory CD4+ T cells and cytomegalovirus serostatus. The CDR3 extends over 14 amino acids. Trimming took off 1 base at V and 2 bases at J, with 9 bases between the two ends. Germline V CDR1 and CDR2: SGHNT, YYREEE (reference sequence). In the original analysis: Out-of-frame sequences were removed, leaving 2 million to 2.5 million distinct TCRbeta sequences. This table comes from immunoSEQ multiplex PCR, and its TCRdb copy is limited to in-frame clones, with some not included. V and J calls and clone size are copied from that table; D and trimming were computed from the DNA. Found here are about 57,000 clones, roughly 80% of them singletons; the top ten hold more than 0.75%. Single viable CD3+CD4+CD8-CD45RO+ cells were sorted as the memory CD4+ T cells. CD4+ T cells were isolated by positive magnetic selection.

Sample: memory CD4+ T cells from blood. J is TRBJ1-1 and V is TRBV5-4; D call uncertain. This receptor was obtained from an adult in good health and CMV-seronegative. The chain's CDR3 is CASSLTQLNTEAFF. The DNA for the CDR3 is TGTGCCAGCAGCTTGACACAGCTTAACACTGAAGCTTTCTTT.